These T cell receptor beta chains were read from a single sample in a study of neurological immune-mediated disorders. TCRdb reprocessed the 5' RACE reads with MiXCR, giving one entry per CDR3 protein. The sample includes tens of thousands of distinct CDR3 sequences, about 4.8% seen only once; the top ten take more than 20%. The sample was PBMCs. These receptors were collected from a man younger than 35 in good health. The CDR3 runs from the conserved cysteine through the conserved F or W. A D gene is named only where the DNA matches it firmly. Size values are once, few and many counts, or a class for expanded clones, and some rows have none.

D gene	V gene	clone size	J gene	CDR3 DNA	CDR3 protein
NA	TRBV28	NA	TRBJ2-3	TGTGCCAGCAACAAAGGCCAGGGGCCCACAGATACGCAGTATTTT	CASNKGQGPTDTQYF
NA	TRBV5-1	few	TRBJ2-3	TGCGCCAGCAGCACCCGGGCCGAGGATACGCAGTATTTT	CASSTRAEDTQYF
NA	TRBV5-1	many	TRBJ1-4	TGCGCCAGCAGCTTGGGCCCCGCGGCTAATGAAAAACTGTTTTTT	CASSLGPAANEKLFF
NA	TRBV29-1	many	TRBJ1-2	TGCAGCGGGGACGGTTACTATGGCTACACCTTC	CSGDGYYGYTF
TRBD1	TRBV6-5	many	TRBJ1-3	TGTGCCAGCACAGGTCTGGGGACAGGGCGAAACACCATATATTTT	CASTGLGTGRNTIYF
NA	TRBV6-5	many	TRBJ1-1	TGTGCCAGCAGTTACAACGGCAGAGAAGCTTTCTTT	CASSYNGREAFF
TRBD2	TRBV7-9	many	TRBJ2-1	TGTGCCAGCAGCCCCTCCGGGACTAGGGGTTACAATGAGCAGTTCTTC	CASSPSGTRGYNEQFF
NA	TRBV5-1	many	TRBJ1-5	TGCGCCAGCAGCCCTCGGACCGTTCTCTATAGCAATCAGCCCCAGCATTTT	CASSPRTVLYSNQPQHF
NA	TRBV6-6	many	TRBJ1-4	TGTGCCAGCAGTTTGTACGAAGGAAAACTGTTTTTT	CASSLYEGKLFF
NA	TRBV7-6	many	TRBJ1-4	TGTGCCAGCAGCTCCGAGGGGGTCGCTAATGAAAAACTGTTTTTT	CASSSEGVANEKLFF
NA	TRBV15	many	TRBJ1-6	TGTGCCACCAGCATGAGTCCACGGGAACCCCTCCACTTT	CATSMSPREPLHF
TRBD1	TRBV7-2	many	TRBJ2-1	TGTGCCAGCAGCTCCCCGGGACAGAATCTCAATGAGCAGTTCTTC	CASSSPGQNLNEQFF
NA	TRBV7-9	many	TRBJ2-2	TGTGCCAGCAGCTTAATGGGGCTAGAGACCGGGGAGCTGTTTTTT	CASSLMGLETGELFF
NA	TRBV4-2	many	TRBJ2-7	TGTGCCAGCAGCAGCGCGGGTTCCTACGAGCAGTACTTC	CASSSAGSYEQYF
NA	TRBV20-1	many	TRBJ1-2	TGCAGTGCTAGCGGCCCGGGACGGGTGGTCAACTATGGCTACACCTTC	CSASGPGRVVNYGYTF
TRBD1	TRBV6-5	many	TRBJ1-1	TGTGCCAGCAGCCCACAGGGGGGGTTCCACACTGAAGCTTTCTTT	CASSPQGGFHTEAFF
TRBD2	TRBV5-1	many	TRBJ2-4	TGCGCCAGCAGCGGGGGGGACCCAAACATTCAGTACTTC	CASSGGDPNIQYF
NA	TRBV28	many	TRBJ2-4	TGTGCCAGCAGTACCCAGGTTGGGAACATTCAGTACTTC	CASSTQVGNIQYF
TRBD1	TRBV29-1	many	TRBJ1-4	TGCAGCGTCGGGACAGACTCAAATGAAAAACTGTTTTTT	CSVGTDSNEKLFF
NA	TRBV5-1	many	TRBJ2-2	TGCGCCAGCAGCACCTCTCTGAACACCGGGGAGCTGTTTTTT	CASSTSLNTGELFF
TRBD1	TRBV6-6	many	TRBJ1-6	TGTGCCAGCAGTCCGACGACAGGGGGCTATAATTCACCCCTCCACTTT	CASSPTTGGYNSPLHF
NA	TRBV7-3	many	TRBJ2-3	TGTGCCAGCAGCTTAAATGGCCGTAGCACAGATACGCAGTATTTT	CASSLNGRSTDTQYF
NA	TRBV5-8	many	TRBJ1-1	TGTGCCAGAACAGGCGGTAGTGATTTTTGGAACACTGAAGCTTTCTTT	CARTGGSDFWNTEAFF
NA	TRBV5-1	many	TRBJ2-3	TGCGCCAGCAGCTCGGGCGGCACAGATACGCAGTATTTT	CASSSGGTDTQYF
NA	TRBV5-1	many	TRBJ2-1	TGCGCCAGCAGCTTGGCCCGGGGGAACTCCTACAATGAGCAGTTCTTC	CASSLARGNSYNEQFF
NA	TRBV20-1	many	TRBJ1-4	TGCAGTGCTAGAGATGGGGTTGAAAAACTGTTTTTT	CSARDGVEKLFF
NA	TRBV20-1	many	TRBJ2-7	TGCAGTGCCGCGACTCCCAGCCCTGAGGGGCAGTACTTC	CSAATPSPEGQYF
NA	TRBV7-9	many	TRBJ1-1	TGTGCCAGCAGCAGCCATGGGGCTGAAGCTTTCTTT	CASSSHGAEAFF
NA	TRBV5-1	many	TRBJ2-5	TGCGCCAGCAGCAAAGCCGGGACGGGGCAAGAGACCCAGTACTTC	CASSKAGTGQETQYF
NA	TRBV5-1	many	TRBJ2-3	TGCGCCAGCAGCTTGGAGAGCCGTAGCACAGATACGCAGTATTTT	CASSLESRSTDTQYF
NA	TRBV30	many	TRBJ1-1	TGTGCCTGGAATCCCGGTGGGGACACTGAAGCTTTCTTT	CAWNPGGDTEAFF
NA	TRBV11-2	many	TRBJ2-1	TGTGCCAGCAGCTTAGGAGGGGCCGCCAGCTCCTACAATGAGCAGTTCTTC	CASSLGGAASSYNEQFF
TRBD1	TRBV6-5	few	TRBJ2-1	TGTGCCAGCAGCTTCAGGGGGCTTTCATACAATGAGCAGTTCTTC	CASSFRGLSYNEQFF
NA	TRBV27	NA	TRBJ1-2	TGTGCCAGCAGTTACCTTGGGGTTGAGTATGGCTACACCTTC	CASSYLGVEYGYTF
NA	TRBV18	many	TRBJ1-1	TGTGCCAGCTCACCACCGGTGTGGGTGAACACTGAAGCTTTCTTT	CASSPPVWVNTEAFF
TRBD2	TRBV20-1	many	TRBJ2-1	TGCAGTGCTATCATGACGGGGGGTTTCAATGAGCAGTTCTTC	CSAIMTGGFNEQFF
TRBD2	TRBV29-1	many	TRBJ2-3	TGCAGCGCGATGGGACTAGCGGGCACAGATACGCAGTATTTT	CSAMGLAGTDTQYF
NA	TRBV5-1	many	TRBJ2-4	TGCGCCAGCAGCTTAAACGCGGAAAACATTCAGTACTTC	CASSLNAENIQYF
TRBD1	TRBV27	many	TRBJ2-2	TGTGCCAGCAGGACAGGGGGCCCCGGGGAGCTGTTTTTT	CASRTGGPGELFF
NA	TRBV12-3/TRBV12-4	many	TRBJ1-2	TGTGCCAGCAGCTCAACAGGGTCGAGAGTAGGTGGCTACACCTTC	CASSSTGSRVGGYTF
TRBD1	TRBV5-1	many	TRBJ1-1	TGCGCCAGCAAGAGAACAGGGGGGAACACTGAAGCTTTCTTT	CASKRTGGNTEAFF
TRBD1	TRBV5-5	many	TRBJ1-1	TGTGCCAGCAGCTTGGGACAGGGGTTTATGAACACTGAAGCTTTCTTT	CASSLGQGFMNTEAFF
NA	TRBV7-2	many	TRBJ1-1	TGTGCCAGCAGCTTTATCAGGAATACTGAAGCTTTCTTT	CASSFIRNTEAFF